This entry concerns a single TCR beta chain. Its specificity is unknown. This sample was taken from a study of vaccination and CD4 T cells after COVID-19. Study summary: Specimens were obtained from a few convalescent patients at day 14 and at days 161 to 241 post-vaccination.

Time point: late sampling 161 to 241 days after vaccination in three convalescent patients. Sample treatment: roughly 11-day PBMC culture with coronavirus spike peptide pools or control peptides (ViraFEST assay). Negative selection enriched CD4+ T cells from cultures at around ten days. Cultured CD4+ T-cell DNA underwent Oncomine TCR Beta short-read sequencing. From the PCR reads, TCRdb called clonotypes with MiXCR, one entry per CDR3 protein. The table lists about 22,000 distinct CDR3 sequences, under 40% of them singletons, with 25% to 30% in the top ten. Study results and caveats: The study examined relatively few convalescent patients and included no early post-infection timepoints.

Germline V gene sequence: CDR1 DFQATT, CDR2 SNEGSKA (reference sequence). The CDR3 consists of 12 residues. The V and J ends lost 1 base and 6 bases respectively, with 10 bases between them. The TCR comes from a human donor who had recovered from COVID-19. The chain joins TRBV20-1 to TRBJ2-7; tentatively, D is TRBD1 (6 bases). The sequenced sample was CD4+ T cells from blood, cultured in vitro, obtained about 7 months after SARS-CoV-2 vaccination. The CDR3 here is CSARARGSEQYF. The CDR3, as DNA: TGCAGTGCTAGAGCCAGGGGTAGCGAGCAGTACTTC.